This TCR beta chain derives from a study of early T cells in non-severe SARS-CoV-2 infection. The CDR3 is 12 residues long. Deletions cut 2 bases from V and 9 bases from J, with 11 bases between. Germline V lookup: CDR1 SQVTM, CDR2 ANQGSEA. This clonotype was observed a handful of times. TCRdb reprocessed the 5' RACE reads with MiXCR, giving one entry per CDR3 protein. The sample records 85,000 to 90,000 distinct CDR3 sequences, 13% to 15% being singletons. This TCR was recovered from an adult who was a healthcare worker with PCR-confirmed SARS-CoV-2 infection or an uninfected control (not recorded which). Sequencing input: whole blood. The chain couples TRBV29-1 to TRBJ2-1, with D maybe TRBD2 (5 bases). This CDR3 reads CSVERPEGEQFF. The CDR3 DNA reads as TGCAGCGTTGAACGGCCCGAGGGTGAGCAGTTCTTC.